This T cell receptor beta chain was sequenced for a study of vaccination and CD4 T cells after COVID-19 (dated by TCRdb to 2021 to 2024). Broadly, across the study: SARS-CoV-2 positivity had been established in the convalescent patients by nasal swab PCR, and mild disease was recorded in eight to ten of these patients and severe disease in one. The convalescent cohort included six males and four females, with two Hispanic individuals, seven Caucasians, two Asians and one multiracial person. Each participant got two doses of either the Pfizer-BioNTech BNT162b2 vaccine (n=8) or the Moderna mRNA-1273 vaccine (n=2). Post-COVID blood samples were collected from convalescent patients a median of around 100 days after diagnosis, with a range of about 30 to 170 days. Post-vaccine blood samples were collected a median of approximately eleven weeks after the second vaccine dose, ranging from about 13 to 241 days. The cultures were stimulated with overlapping spike peptide pools from SARS-CoV-2 and from the common cold coronaviruses HCoV-NL63, HCoV-OC43 and HCoV-229E. Control cultures used a CEFX viral epitope pool as positive control, an HIV-1 Nef peptide pool as negative control, or no peptide. The spike-specific CD4+ TCR repertoire was compared before and after mRNA vaccination in about nine COVID-19 convalescent patients and a few infection-naive healthy vaccine recipients. Overall study results and their limits: In convalescent patients, a median approximately 86% of post-vaccine SARS-CoV-2-reactive clones were detected only after vaccination, and vaccine-specific priming was suggested by this finding. An increase in the median number of SARS-CoV-2-reactive clonotypes from approximately 21 after infection to a few dozen after vaccination was observed, but the change was not found to be significant. Of the vaccine-specific clones found in convalescent patients, nearly all (304 of 307) were mono-reactive for SARS-CoV-2 spike instead of being cross-reactive with common cold coronaviruses. The study included relatively few convalescent patients and did not analyze early timepoints after natural infection.

Library preparation employed PCR. DNA from cultured CD4+ T cells was subjected to TCR sequencing with the Oncomine TCR Beta short-read assay at the Johns Hopkins FTIC core. The QIAamp micro DNA kit was used to extract genomic DNA from the cultured CD4+ T cells. The Oncomine TCR Beta libraries from cultured CD4+ T cells were pooled using unique dual indexes and then sequenced on an Illumina iSeq 100. In the source study's methods: Non-productive sequences were removed, and CDR3s not starting with C, not ending with F or W, or shorter than 7 amino acids were discarded. The MANAFEST web application was used to identify antigen-specific clonotypes by comparing peptide-stimulated wells against reference wells and other culture wells. Positive clones required FDR below 0.05, an odds ratio above 5, and productive frequency above 0.1% in at least two of three replicate wells. Clonotypes that were significantly expanded in both SARS-CoV-2 spike wells and at least one common cold coronavirus spike condition were defined as cross-reactive. CDR3 homology was assessed with Levenshtein distances (stringdist) and unrooted phylogenetic trees (ape) in R version 3.6.1. The public sequencing data were trimmed at Q25 with fastp and processed into clonotypes with MiXCR by TCRdb, which kept only in-frame beta chains. Each entry merges the rows of one CDR3 protein and shows their most common DNA and genes. The V and J calls and clone size are TCRdb's, not the authors'. This sample is represented by approximately 12,000 distinct CDR3 sequences; roughly 57% of them were singletons. Of the sample, roughly 8% is held by the ten largest clones.

According to the study, the label for this sample's treatment or condition signals: 10-day PBMC culture with coronavirus spike peptide pools or control peptides (ViraFEST assay). To expand antigen-specific T cells with peptide pools and then pick out the expanded clonotypes through TCR sequencing, the study relied on the ViraFEST assay. The convalescent patients' positive SARS-CoV-2 PCR tests were from March to December 2020, which was before the Alpha, Beta and Delta variants emerged in the United States. More than 1.5 million PBMCs per well were cultured in IMDM with 5% human AB serum and about 9.7 IU/ml IL-2, plus 10 ug/ml peptide pools. On days 3 and 7, half of the culture medium was replaced with fresh IL-2-containing medium. After approximately 11 days of culture, CD4+ T cells were isolated by negative selection with the EasySep CD4+ T cell isolation kit. PBMCs were separated from whole blood using Ficoll-Paque Plus gradient centrifugation and then either used fresh or cryopreserved at -140C. Triplicate wells were generally used for each culture condition.

A remark on this clonotype: What antigen it recognizes has not been identified. Base qualities are not at hand, and no much larger clone is one base apart.

V lost 6 bases and J lost 4 bases, and the count of bases not matched to a germline gene is 10. The CDR3 contains 17 residues, cysteine and phenylalanine counted. Solely the CDR3 DNA is kept, with 51 bases framed from the first base. CDR1 and CDR2 (MGHDK, SYGVNS) derive from the germline V gene. Sequenced material: CD4+ T cells from blood, cultured in vitro. The TCR was taken from a human donor who had recovered from COVID-19. The chain employs TRBV25-1 and TRBJ2-5, with 14 junctional bases fitting TRBD2. Read as DNA, the sequence is TGTGCCAGCAGCCAGGTGACTGGACTAGCGGGAGGAGAGACCCAGTACTTC. Its translation reads: CASSQVTGLAGGETQYF.